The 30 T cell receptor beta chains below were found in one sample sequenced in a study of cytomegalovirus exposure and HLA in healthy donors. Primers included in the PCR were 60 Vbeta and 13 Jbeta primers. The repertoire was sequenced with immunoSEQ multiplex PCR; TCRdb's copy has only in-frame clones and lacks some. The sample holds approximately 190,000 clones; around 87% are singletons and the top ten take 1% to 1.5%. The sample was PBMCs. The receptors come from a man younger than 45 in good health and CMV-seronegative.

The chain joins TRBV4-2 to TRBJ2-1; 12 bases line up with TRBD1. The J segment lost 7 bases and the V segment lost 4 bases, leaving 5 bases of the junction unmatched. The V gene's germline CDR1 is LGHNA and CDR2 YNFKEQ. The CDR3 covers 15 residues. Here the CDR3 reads CASSRGTGGRNEQFF. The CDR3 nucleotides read TGTGCCAGCAGCCGAGGGACAGGGGGCCGAAATGAGCAGTTCTTC.

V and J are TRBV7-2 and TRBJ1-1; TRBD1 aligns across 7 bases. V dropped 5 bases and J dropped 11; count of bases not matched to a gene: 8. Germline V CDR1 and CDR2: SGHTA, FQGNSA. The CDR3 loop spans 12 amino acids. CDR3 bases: TGTGCCAGCAGCCCGCGGAAAGGGGGCGCTTTCTTT. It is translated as CASSPRKGGAFF. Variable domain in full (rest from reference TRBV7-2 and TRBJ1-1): GAGVSQSPSNKVTEKGKDVELRCDPISGHTALYWYRQSLGQGLEFLIYFQGNSAPDKSGLPSDRFSAERTGGSVSTLTIQRTQQEDSAVYLCASSPRKGGAFFGQGTRLTVV.

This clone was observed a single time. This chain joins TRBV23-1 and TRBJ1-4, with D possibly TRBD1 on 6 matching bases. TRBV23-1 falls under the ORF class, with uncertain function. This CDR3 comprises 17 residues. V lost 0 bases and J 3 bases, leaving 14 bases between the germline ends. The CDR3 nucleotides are TGCGCCAGCAGTCAATCGGCCAGGGGCCCTGCTAATGAAAAACTGTTTTTT. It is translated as CASSQSARGPANEKLFF.

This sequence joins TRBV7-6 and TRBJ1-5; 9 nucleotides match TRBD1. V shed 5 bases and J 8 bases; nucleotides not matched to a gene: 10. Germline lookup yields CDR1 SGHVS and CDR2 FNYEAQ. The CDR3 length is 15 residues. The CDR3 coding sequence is TGTGCCAGCAGCCCGGACAGGGGAGTAGAGGAGCCCCAGCATTTT. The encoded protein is CASSPDRGVEEPQHF.

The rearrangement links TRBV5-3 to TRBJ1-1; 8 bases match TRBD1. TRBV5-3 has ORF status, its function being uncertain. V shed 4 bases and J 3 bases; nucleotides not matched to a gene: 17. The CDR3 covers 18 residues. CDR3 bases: TGTGCCAGAAGCCTGTCCGATCGGACAGGGTTGTGTGACACTGAAGCTTTCTTT. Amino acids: CARSLSDRTGLCDTEAFF.

In DNA, the CDR3 is TGTGCCAGCAGCGCAGTCCCAGGGGACCAGCCCCAGCATTTT. Its protein product is CASSAVPGDQPQHF. The chain employs TRBV9 and TRBJ1-5; D possibly corresponds to TRBD1 (6 bases). From germline, CDR1 is SGDLS and CDR2 YYNGEE. V was clipped by 3 bases and J by 7 bases, with 14 bases between them. This CDR3 has 14 residues.

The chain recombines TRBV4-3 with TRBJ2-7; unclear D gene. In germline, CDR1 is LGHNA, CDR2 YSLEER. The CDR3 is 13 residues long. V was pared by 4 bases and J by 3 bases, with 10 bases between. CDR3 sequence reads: CASSLGRDYEQYF. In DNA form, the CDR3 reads TGCGCCAGCAGCCTGGGCAGAGACTACGAGCAGTACTTC.

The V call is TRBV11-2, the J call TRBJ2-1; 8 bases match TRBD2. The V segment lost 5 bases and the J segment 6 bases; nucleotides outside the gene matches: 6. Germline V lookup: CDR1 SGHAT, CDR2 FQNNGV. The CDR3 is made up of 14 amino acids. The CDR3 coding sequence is TGTGCCAGCAGCCCCGGGAGGGTTGTCAATGAGCAGTTCTTC. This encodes CASSPGRVVNEQFF.

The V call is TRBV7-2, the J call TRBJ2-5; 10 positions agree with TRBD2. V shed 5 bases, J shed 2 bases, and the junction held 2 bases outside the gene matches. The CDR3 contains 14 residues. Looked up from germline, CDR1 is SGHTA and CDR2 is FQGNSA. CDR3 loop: CASSQAGGQETQYF. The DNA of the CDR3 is TGTGCCAGCAGCCAAGCGGGGGGGCAAGAGACCCAGTACTTC. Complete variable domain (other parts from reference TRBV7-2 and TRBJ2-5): GAGVSQSPSNKVTEKGKDVELRCDPISGHTALYWYRQSLGQGLEFLIYFQGNSAPDKSGLPSDRFSAERTGGSVSTLTIQRTQQEDSAVYLCASSQAGGQETQYFGPGTRLLVL.

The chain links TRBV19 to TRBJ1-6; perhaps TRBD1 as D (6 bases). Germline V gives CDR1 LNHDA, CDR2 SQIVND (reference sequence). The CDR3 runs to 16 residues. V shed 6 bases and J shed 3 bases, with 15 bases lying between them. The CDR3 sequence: CASSKDSPDYNSPLHF. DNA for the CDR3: TGTGCCAGTAGCAAGGACAGTCCAGACTATAATTCACCCCTCCACTTT.

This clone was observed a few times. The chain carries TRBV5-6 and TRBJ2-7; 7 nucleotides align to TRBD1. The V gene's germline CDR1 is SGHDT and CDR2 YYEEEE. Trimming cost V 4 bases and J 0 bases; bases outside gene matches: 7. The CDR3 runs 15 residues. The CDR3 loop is CASSPGTANSYEQYF. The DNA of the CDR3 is TGTGCCAGCAGCCCTGGGACAGCTAACTCCTACGAGCAGTACTTC.

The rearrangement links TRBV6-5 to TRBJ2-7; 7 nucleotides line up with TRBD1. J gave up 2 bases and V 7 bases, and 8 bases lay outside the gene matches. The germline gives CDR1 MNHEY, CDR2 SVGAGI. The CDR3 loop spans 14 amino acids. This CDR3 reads CASTRTGSPYEQYF. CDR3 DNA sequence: TGTGCCAGCACCCGGACAGGCTCCCCCTACGAGCAGTACTTC.

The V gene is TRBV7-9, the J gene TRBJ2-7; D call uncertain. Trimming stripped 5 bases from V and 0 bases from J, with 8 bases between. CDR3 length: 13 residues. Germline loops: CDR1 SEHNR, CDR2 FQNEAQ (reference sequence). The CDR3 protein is CASSEVYSYEQYF. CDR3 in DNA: TGTGCCAGCAGCGAGGTCTACTCCTACGAGCAGTACTTC.

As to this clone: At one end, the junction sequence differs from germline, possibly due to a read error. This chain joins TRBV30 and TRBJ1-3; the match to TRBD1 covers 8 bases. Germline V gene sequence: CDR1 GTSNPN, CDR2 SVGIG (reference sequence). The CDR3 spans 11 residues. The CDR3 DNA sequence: TGTGCCTGGACCGTCCCGGGACAGGTACATTTT. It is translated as CAWTVPGQVHF.

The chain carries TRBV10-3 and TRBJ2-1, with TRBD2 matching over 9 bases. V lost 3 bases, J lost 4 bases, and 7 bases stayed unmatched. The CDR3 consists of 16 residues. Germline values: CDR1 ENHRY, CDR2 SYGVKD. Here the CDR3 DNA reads TGTGCCATCAGTGATGCGGGGGGGGCTAGATACAATGAGCAGTTCTTC. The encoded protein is CAISDAGGARYNEQFF.

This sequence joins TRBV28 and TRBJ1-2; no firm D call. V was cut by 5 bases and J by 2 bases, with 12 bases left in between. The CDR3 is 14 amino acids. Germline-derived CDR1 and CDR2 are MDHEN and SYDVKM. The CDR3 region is CASSPWGGNYGYTF. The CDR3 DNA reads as TGTGCCAGCAGTCCCTGGGGAGGGAACTATGGCTACACCTTC.

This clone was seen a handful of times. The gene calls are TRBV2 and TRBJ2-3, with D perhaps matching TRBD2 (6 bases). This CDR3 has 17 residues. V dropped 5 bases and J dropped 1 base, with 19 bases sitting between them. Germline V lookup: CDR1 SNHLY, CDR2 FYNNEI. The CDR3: CASSPLDSGVGTDTQYF. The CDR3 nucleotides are TGTGCCAGCAGTCCCCTGGATTCGGGGGTCGGCACAGATACGCAGTATTTT.

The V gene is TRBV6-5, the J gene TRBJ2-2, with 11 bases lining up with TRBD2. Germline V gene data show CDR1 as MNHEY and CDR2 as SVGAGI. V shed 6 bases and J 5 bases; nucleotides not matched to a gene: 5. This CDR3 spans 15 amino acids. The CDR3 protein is CASRKTSGATGELFF. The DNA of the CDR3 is TGTGCCAGCAGGAAGACTAGCGGGGCGACCGGGGAGCTGTTTTTT.

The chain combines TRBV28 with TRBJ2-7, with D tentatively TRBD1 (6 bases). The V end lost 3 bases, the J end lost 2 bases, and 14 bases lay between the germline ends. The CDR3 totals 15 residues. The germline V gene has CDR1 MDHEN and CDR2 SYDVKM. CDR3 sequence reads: CASSFNRGQTYEQYF. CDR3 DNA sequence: TGTGCCAGCAGTTTTAACCGCGGACAGACCTACGAGCAGTACTTC.

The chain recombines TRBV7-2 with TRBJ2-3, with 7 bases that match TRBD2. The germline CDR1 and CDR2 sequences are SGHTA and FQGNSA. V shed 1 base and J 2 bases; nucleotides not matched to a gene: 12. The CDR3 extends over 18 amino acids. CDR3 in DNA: TGTGCCAGCAGCTTAGGGGCGGCTGGGGGGGTTATCACAGATACGCAGTATTTT. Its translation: CASSLGAAGGVITDTQYF.

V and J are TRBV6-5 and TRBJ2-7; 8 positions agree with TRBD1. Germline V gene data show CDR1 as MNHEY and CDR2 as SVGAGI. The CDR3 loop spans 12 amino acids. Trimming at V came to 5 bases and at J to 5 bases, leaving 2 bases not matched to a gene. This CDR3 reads CASSRTGNEQYF. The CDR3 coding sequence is TGTGCCAGCAGTCGGACAGGGAACGAGCAGTACTTC.

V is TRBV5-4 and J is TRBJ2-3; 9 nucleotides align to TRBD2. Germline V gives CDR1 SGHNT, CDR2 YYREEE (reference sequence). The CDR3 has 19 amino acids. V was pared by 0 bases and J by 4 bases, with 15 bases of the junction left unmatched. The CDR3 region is CASSLGLAGGGGRADTQYF. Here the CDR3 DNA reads TGTGCCAGCAGCTTGGGATTGGCCGGCGGGGGGGGGAGGGCAGATACGCAGTATTTT.

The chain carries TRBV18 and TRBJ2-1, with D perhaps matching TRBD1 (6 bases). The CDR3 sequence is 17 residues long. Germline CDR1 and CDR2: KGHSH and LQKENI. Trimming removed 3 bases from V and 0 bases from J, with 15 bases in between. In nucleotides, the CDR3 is TGTGCCAGCTCACCCCTCCCCCAGGGGAGCTCCTACAATGAGCAGTTCTTC. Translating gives CASSPLPQGSSYNEQFF.

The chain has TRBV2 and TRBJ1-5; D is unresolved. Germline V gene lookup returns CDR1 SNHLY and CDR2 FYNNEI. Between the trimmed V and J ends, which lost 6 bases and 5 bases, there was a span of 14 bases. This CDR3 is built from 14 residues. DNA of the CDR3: TGTGCCAGCAGGGGCGGGATAAGGGATCAGCCCCAGCATTTT. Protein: CASRGGIRDQPQHF. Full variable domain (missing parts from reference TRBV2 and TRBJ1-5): EPEVTQTPSHQVTQMGQEVILRCVPISNHLYFYWYRQILGQKVEFLVSFYNNEISEKSEIFDDQFSVERPDGSNFTLKIRSTKLEDSAMYFCASRGGIRDQPQHFGDGTRLSIL.

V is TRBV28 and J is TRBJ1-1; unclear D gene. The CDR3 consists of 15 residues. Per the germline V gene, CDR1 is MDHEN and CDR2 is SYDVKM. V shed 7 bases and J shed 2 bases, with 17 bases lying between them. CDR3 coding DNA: TGTGCCAGCACTTCCGGCGGGCGGCGCAACACTGAAGCTTTCTTT. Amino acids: CASTSGGRRNTEAFF.

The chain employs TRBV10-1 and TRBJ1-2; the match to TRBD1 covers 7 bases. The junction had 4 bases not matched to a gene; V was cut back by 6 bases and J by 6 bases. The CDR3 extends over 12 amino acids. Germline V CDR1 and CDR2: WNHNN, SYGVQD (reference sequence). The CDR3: CASRDRAHGYTF. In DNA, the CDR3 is TGCGCCAGCAGAGACAGGGCCCATGGCTACACCTTC.

DNA of the CDR3: TGTGCCAGCAGCAAAGGCCTAGCGGGGGGTCAAGAGACCCAGTACTTC. Protein sequence: CASSKGLAGGQETQYF. This chain links TRBV21-1 with TRBJ2-5; TRBD2, as called in the table, went unchecked against the DNA. TRBV21-1 is deemed a pseudogene. The CDR3 sequence is 16 residues long.

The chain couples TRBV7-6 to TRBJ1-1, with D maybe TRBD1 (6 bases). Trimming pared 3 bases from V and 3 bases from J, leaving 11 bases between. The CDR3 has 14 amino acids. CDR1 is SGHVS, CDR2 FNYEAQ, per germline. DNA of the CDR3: TGTGCCAGCAGCTTTTTGACAGGCGACACTGAAGCTTTCTTT. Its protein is CASSFLTGDTEAFF. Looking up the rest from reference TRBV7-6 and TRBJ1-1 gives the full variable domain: GAGVSQSPRYKVTKRGQDVALRCDPISGHVSLYWYRQALGQGPEFLTYFNYEAQQDKSGLPNDRFSAERPEGSISTLTIQRTEQRDSAMYRCASSFLTGDTEAFFGQGTRLTVV.

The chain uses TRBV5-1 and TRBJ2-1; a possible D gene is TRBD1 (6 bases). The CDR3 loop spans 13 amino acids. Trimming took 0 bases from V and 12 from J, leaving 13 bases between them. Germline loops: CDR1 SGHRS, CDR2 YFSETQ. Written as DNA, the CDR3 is TGCGCCAGCAGCTTGGCAGGGGCCCGACTGCAGTTCTTC. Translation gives CASSLAGARLQFF.

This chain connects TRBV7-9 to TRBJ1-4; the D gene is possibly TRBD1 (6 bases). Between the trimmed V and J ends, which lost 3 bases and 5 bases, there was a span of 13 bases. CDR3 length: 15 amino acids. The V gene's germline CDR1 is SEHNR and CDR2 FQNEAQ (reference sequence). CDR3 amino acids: CASSLSRDINEKLFF. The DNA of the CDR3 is TGTGCCAGCAGCTTGTCCCGGGACATCAATGAAAAACTGTTTTTT.